One sample yielded the 30 T cell receptor beta chains listed below, sequenced in a study of spatial heterogeneity in lung cancer. Time point noted: sample taken at primary tumor resection. Findings and caveats of the study: Tumors with more nonsynonymous mutations had more expanded intratumoral alpha and beta TCRs.

These receptors' targets are unknown. TCRdb used MiXCR to reprocess the 5' RACE reads, holding one entry per CDR3 protein. The data hold about 6,500 distinct CDR3 sequences, with around 12% observed a single time. The material was lung tumor tissue, obtained at surgery. These receptors originate from a male donor with early-stage non-small cell lung cancer.

At least ten counts were recorded for this clonotype. This beta chain appears as a stray read in a library generated for alpha chains; its size is not informative. The chain employs TRBV20-1 and TRBJ2-1; D not certain. CDR1 is DFQATT and CDR2 is SNEGSKA in the germline V gene (reference sequence). This CDR3 spans 14 amino acids. Between the trimmed V and J ends, which lost 4 bases and 1 base, there was a span of 11 bases. DNA of the CDR3: TGCAGTGCTAAATCAGCCATTTCCTACAATGAGCAGTTCTTC. This encodes CSAKSAISYNEQFF.

This clonotype is medium-sized within its sample. This beta chain appears as a stray read in a library generated for alpha chains; its size is not informative. V and J are TRBV27 and TRBJ1-6; D is ambiguous. Germline V gives CDR1 MNHEY, CDR2 SMNVEV (reference sequence). This CDR3 is 14 amino acids long. The V and J ends lost 7 bases and 5 bases respectively, with 12 bases between them. The CDR3: CASKYLADNSPLHF. CDR3 in DNA: TGTGCCAGCAAGTATCTAGCCGATAATTCACCCCTCCACTTT.

This clonotype was recorded only once. At one end the junction does not follow the germline gene, possibly because of a read error. Within a library made for alpha chains, this beta chain is off target, and its count is uninformative. J is TRBJ1-2 and V is TRBV5-5; D gene unclear. The CDR3 is made up of 12 amino acids. The germline gives CDR1 SGHKS, CDR2 YYEKEE (reference sequence). The CDR3 loop reads CVSSLADYGYTF. DNA of the CDR3: TGCGTCAGCAGCTTAGCCGATTATGGCTACACCTTC.

This clonotype was recorded at least ten times. Within a library made for alpha chains, this beta chain is off target, and its count is uninformative. The rearrangement links TRBV10-3 to TRBJ1-2; TRBD1 aligns across 8 bases. The V gene's germline CDR1 is ENHRY and CDR2 SYGVKD. V lost 4 bases to trimming and J lost 4 bases; unmatched junction nucleotides: 8. The CDR3 contains 15 residues. CDR3 sequence reads: CAISAPHQGAYGYTF. The CDR3 DNA reads as TGTGCCATCAGTGCCCCCCATCAGGGGGCCTATGGCTACACCTTC.

In this sample, this clonotype turned up many times. This beta chain slipped into a library made for alpha chains as a stray read, so its size is not meaningful. V usage is TRBV12-3 or TRBV12-4 and J usage is TRBJ2-1; TRBD1 or TRBD2 may be the D gene (5 bases each). V was cut by 3 bases and J by 6 bases, with 9 bases left in between. This CDR3 has 13 residues. The CDR3 sequence is CASSFMGPNEQFF. In DNA form, the CDR3 reads TGTGCCAGCAGTTTCATGGGACCCAATGAGCAGTTCTTC.

This clonotype is medium-sized (0.01 to 0.1%) within its sample. This beta chain appears as a stray read in a library generated for alpha chains; its size is not informative. The chain joins TRBV6-6 to TRBJ2-7, with D possibly called TRBD1 or TRBD2 (5 bases each). V lost 2 bases, J lost 3 bases, and 11 bases lay in between. The CDR3 is made up of 14 amino acids. CDR1 and CDR2 (germline): MNHNY, SVGAGI (reference sequence). CDR3 residues: CASSYVGTGYEQYF. In DNA, the CDR3 is TGTGCCAGCAGTTACGTAGGGACGGGCTACGAGCAGTACTTC.

This clonotype is labeled as large. The library was built for alpha chains, so this beta chain is an off-target read and its size means little. The chain recombines TRBV5-1 with TRBJ1-6, with D uncertain. V was clipped by 1 base and J by 8 bases, with 7 bases between them. The germline V gene has CDR1 SGHRS and CDR2 YFSETQ. CDR3 size: 13 residues. CDR3 sequence (DNA): TGCGCCAGCAGCTTGTTGCCGGATTCACCCCTCCACTTT. Translating gives CASSLLPDSPLHF.

The sample holds many counts of this clonotype. A read error may produce the germline difference seen at one junction end. This beta chain is a stray read from a library made for alpha chains; its abundance is not meaningful. The genes are TRBV7-2 and TRBJ1-1, with TRBD1 as a possible D gene (6 bases). Germline CDR1 SGHTA, CDR2 FQGNSA. This CDR3 is 14 amino acids long. The CDR3 nucleotides are TGTGTCAGCAGCTTAGACAGGTTGGCCACTGAAGCTTTCTTT. Translating it yields CVSSLDRLATEAFF.

This clonotype was seen many times. This beta chain appears as a stray read in a library generated for alpha chains; its size is not informative. The rearrangement uses TRBV7-9 and TRBJ2-5, with 7 bases identical to TRBD2. The CDR3 is 17 residues long. Germline V gene data show CDR1 as SEHNR and CDR2 as FQNEAQ (reference sequence). V was pared by 5 bases and J by 4 bases, with 16 bases of the junction left unmatched. The chain's CDR3 is CASSPWPGTKDGETQYF. The CDR3 coding sequence is TGTGCCAGCAGCCCATGGCCTGGGACTAAGGACGGAGAGACCCAGTACTTC. Full variable domain (missing parts from reference TRBV7-9 and TRBJ2-5): DTGVSQNPRHKITKRGQNVTFRCDPISEHNRLYWYRQTLGQGPEFLTYFQNEAQLEKSRLLSDRFSAERPKGSFSTLEIQRTEQGDSAMYLCASSPWPGTKDGETQYFGPGTRLLVL.

This clonotype appeared many times. Within a library made for alpha chains, this beta chain is off target, and its count is uninformative. The CDR3 reads CASSDGGGTETQYF. In DNA, the CDR3 is TGTGCCAGCAGCGACGGGGGGGGAACAGAGACCCAGTACTTC. J is TRBJ2-5 and V is TRBV2; 8 nucleotides align to TRBD2. CDR3 size: 14 residues. Trimming cost V 6 bases and J 4 bases; bases outside gene matches: 7. Germline V gene data show CDR1 as SNHLY and CDR2 as FYNNEI.

By sample share, this clonotype is medium-sized. This beta chain is an unintended read in a library built for alpha chains; its size means little. This chain uses TRBV12-3 or TRBV12-4 with TRBJ1-2; perhaps TRBD1 as D (6 bases). The CDR3 spans 16 residues. Trimming shortened V by 3 bases and J by 2 bases, and 16 bases separated the two germline ends. The CDR3 reads CASSLGMGRGNYGYTF. The CDR3 bases are TGTGCCAGCAGTTTGGGGATGGGCAGGGGAAACTATGGCTACACCTTC.

By share of the sample, this clonotype is medium-sized (0.01 to 0.1%). A library prepared for alpha chains yielded this beta chain as an off-target read; its size is of little meaning. The chain employs TRBV7-2 and TRBJ2-7; 10 positions agree with TRBD2. The CDR3 is made up of 16 amino acids. V lost 3 bases and J lost 2; bases outside the gene matches: 7. CDR1 SGHTA and CDR2 FQGNSA come from the germline V gene. The CDR3 here is CASSFSSGRIPYEQYF. CDR3 coding DNA: TGTGCCAGCAGCTTTTCTAGCGGGAGAATCCCCTACGAGCAGTACTTC.

This clonotype was recorded at least ten times. This beta chain is an off-target read within a library intended for alpha chains, so its frequency means little. The V gene is TRBV7-3, the J gene TRBJ2-2, with 11 bases fitting TRBD2. The germline CDR1 and CDR2 sequences are SGHTA and FQGTGA. This CDR3 is 17 amino acids long. The V and J ends lost 7 bases and 5 bases, in that order; junction bases with no gene match: 12. CDR3 residues: CASTPLVASGRTGELFF. In DNA, the CDR3 is TGTGCCAGCACCCCCTTAGTTGCTAGCGGGAGGACCGGGGAGCTGTTTTTT.

This clonotype was picked up many times. This beta chain represents an off-target read in a library built for alpha chains; its size is of limited meaning. The chain combines TRBV11-2 with TRBJ1-1; a possible D gene is TRBD1 (5 bases). Germline V lookup: CDR1 SGHAT, CDR2 FQNNGV. The CDR3 length is 17 residues. V was pared by 5 bases and J by 0 bases, with 19 bases between. The CDR3 DNA reads as TGTGCCAGCAGCCTGCGACAGTTAGGTAGGCTGAACACTGAAGCTTTCTTT. Protein product: CASSLRQLGRLNTEAFF.

This clonotype was observed at least ten times. Little can be read into the size of this beta chain, an off-target read in a library designed for alpha chains. The chain recombines TRBV4-2 with TRBJ2-1, with TRBD2 as a possible D gene (6 bases). Deletions cut 1 base from V and 10 bases from J, with 26 bases between. CDR3 size: 18 residues. Germline loops: CDR1 LGHNA, CDR2 YNFKEQ. This CDR3 reads CASSQGSSPSEQSREQFF. CDR3 sequence (DNA): TGTGCCAGCAGCCAAGGGTCCAGCCCTAGCGAGCAGTCCAGAGAGCAGTTCTTC.

This clonotype was seen many times. With the library built for alpha chains, this beta chain is off target and its frequency is not meaningful. The chain recombines TRBV6-6 with TRBJ2-5; D perhaps matches TRBD1 (6 bases). Trimming left V 5 bases short and J 0 bases short, with 10 bases between. The germline CDR1 and CDR2 sequences are MNHNY and SVGAGI (reference sequence). The CDR3 sequence is 14 residues long. CDR3 sequence: CASSPRGNQETQYF. In DNA, the CDR3 is TGTGCCAGCAGTCCTAGGGGGAACCAAGAGACCCAGTACTTC.

This clonotype is categorized as medium-sized. Because the library targeted alpha chains, this beta chain is an off-target read whose size means little. This CDR3 is CSARDRVGLGYTF. The CDR3 DNA reads TGCAGTGCTAGAGACAGGGTTGGCTTGGGCTACACCTTC. This chain links TRBV20-1 with TRBJ1-2, with D perhaps TRBD1 (5 bases). Trimming pared 0 bases from V and 8 bases from J, leaving 13 bases between. This CDR3 comprises 13 residues. CDR1 is DFQATT, CDR2 SNEGSKA, per germline (reference sequence).

Within the sample, this clonotype is large (0.1 to 1%). This beta chain is a stray sequence in a library constructed for alpha chains; its clone size is not meaningful. The chain recombines TRBV20-1 with TRBJ2-1, with a tentative D call TRBD2 (8 bases). Per germline, CDR1 DFQATT and CDR2 SNEGSKA (reference sequence). V gave up 0 bases and J gave up 8 bases, with 17 bases separating them. The CDR3 has 15 residues. The CDR3 DNA sequence: TGCAGTGCTAGAGATTTGGGACTAGGGGGCCATGAGCAGTTCTTC. Amino acids: CSARDLGLGGHEQFF.

This clonotype was counted ten times or more. Because the library targeted alpha chains, this beta chain is an off-target read whose size means little. The chain is built from TRBV2 and TRBJ1-5; a weak D match, TRBD1 (6 bases). Germline loops: CDR1 SNHLY, CDR2 FYNNEI. The V end lost 5 bases, the J end lost 4 bases, and 15 bases lay between the germline ends. The CDR3 has 15 amino acids. For the CDR3, the DNA is TGTGCCAGCAGTATAAACCCAACAGGGAATCAGCCCCAGCATTTT. This encodes CASSINPTGNQPQHF.

This clonotype was observed many times. With the library built for alpha chains, this beta chain is off target and its frequency is not meaningful. The chain has TRBV12-3 or TRBV12-4 and TRBJ2-1, with 8 bases aligning to TRBD2. The length of the CDR3 is 16 residues. J gave up 7 bases and V 5 bases, and 13 bases lay outside the gene matches. The CDR3 here is CASSTPFSGGKNEQFF. For the CDR3, the DNA is TGTGCCAGCAGTACCCCGTTCAGCGGGGGAAAAAATGAGCAGTTCTTC.

This clonotype was recorded many times. Found in a library prepared for alpha chains, this beta chain is an off-target read, and its abundance has little meaning. The genes are TRBV7-6 and TRBJ2-2, with D unresolved. The CDR3 sequence is 17 residues long. CDR1 is SGHVS, CDR2 FNYEAQ, per germline. V was clipped by 0 bases and J by 1 base, with 12 bases between them. The CDR3 nucleotides are TGTGCCAGCAGCTTAGCGCTTTCGCCAGGGAACACCGGGGAGCTGTTTTTT. This encodes CASSLALSPGNTGELFF. Together with reference TRBV7-6 and TRBJ2-2, the CDR3 gives the full variable domain: GAGVSQSPRYKVTKRGQDVALRCDPISGHVSLYWYRQALGQGPEFLTYFNYEAQQDKSGLPNDRFSAERPEGSISTLTIQRTEQRDSAMYRCASSLALSPGNTGELFFGEGSRLTVL.

This clonotype is medium-sized. A library prepared for alpha chains yielded this beta chain as an off-target read; its size is of little meaning. This sequence joins TRBV20-1 and TRBJ1-2; D gene ambiguous. V was cut by 0 bases and J by 3 bases, with 17 bases left in between. The CDR3 sequence is 16 residues long. Germline V gives CDR1 DFQATT, CDR2 SNEGSKA (reference sequence). DNA of the CDR3: TGCAGTGCTAGAGATGAACCCGCTGGAGGGTACTATGGCTACACCTTC. This codes for CSARDEPAGGYYGYTF.

The sample holds many counts of this clonotype. This beta chain is a stray read from a library made for alpha chains; its abundance is not meaningful. The rearrangement uses TRBV14 and TRBJ2-5; D gene unclear. Per germline, CDR1 SGHDN and CDR2 FVKESK. This CDR3 is built from 15 residues. V was trimmed by 1 base and J by 1 base, leaving 10 bases between them. The CDR3: CASSQGLVSQETQYF. Here the CDR3 DNA reads TGTGCCAGCAGCCAAGGGTTGGTGAGCCAAGAGACCCAGTACTTC.

This clonotype was seen ten or more times. As an off-target read in a library built for alpha chains, this beta chain has a frequency of little significance. The CDR3 nucleotides are TGTGCCAGCAGCACGCCGAGACAGCAAGAGACCCAGTACTTC. Translation gives CASSTPRQQETQYF. The chain has TRBV7-2 and TRBJ2-5; a weak D match, TRBD1 (5 bases). The V and J ends lost 5 bases and 2 bases respectively, with 12 bases between them. Germline V gives CDR1 SGHTA, CDR2 FQGNSA. The CDR3 contains 14 residues.

This clonotype rates as medium-sized. Because the library targeted alpha chains, this beta chain is an off-target read whose size means little. The chain combines TRBV5-1 with TRBJ1-4, with D perhaps TRBD1 (6 bases). V lost 4 bases to trimming and J lost 4 bases, with 8 bases between them. The CDR3 is made up of 13 amino acids. CDR1 is SGHRS and CDR2 is YFSETQ in the germline V gene. The CDR3 DNA reads as TGCGCCAGCAGCCTGGACAGTAATGAAAAACTGTTTTTT. Its protein product is CASSLDSNEKLFF. Together with reference TRBV5-1 and TRBJ1-4, the CDR3 gives the full variable domain: KAGVTQTPRYLIKTRGQQVTLSCSPISGHRSVSWYQQTPGQGLQFLFEYFSETQRNKGNFPGRFSGRQFSNSRSEMNVSTLELGDSALYLCASSLDSNEKLFFGSGTQLSVL.

Worth noting for this clonotype: This beta chain came through as a stray read in a library set up for alpha chains, and its size says little. DNA for the CDR3: TGCAGCGGGGCCCAGGGGGTACACTACGAGCAGTACTTC. Translation: CSGAQGVHYEQYF. The chain has TRBV29-1 and TRBJ2-7; TRBD1 agrees at 7 bases. Germline CDR1 is SQVTM and CDR2 is ANQGSEA. CDR3 length equals 13 residues. V trimming: 7 bases; J trimming: 3 bases; junction bases outside the gene matches: 9.

This clonotype was counted many times. Because the library targeted alpha chains, this beta chain is an off-target read whose size means little. The V gene is TRBV10-1, the J gene TRBJ2-3; TRBD2 matches 8 bases. CDR1 is WNHNN and CDR2 is SYGVQD in the germline V gene (reference sequence). There are 14 residues in the CDR3. With V trimmed by 6 bases and J by 6 bases, 8 bases remained unmatched. CDR3 sequence: CASSPGLAADTQYF. In DNA form, the CDR3 reads TGCGCCAGCAGCCCCGGACTAGCCGCGGATACGCAGTATTTT.

By share, this clonotype counts as medium-sized (0.01 to 0.1%). With the library built for alpha chains, this beta chain is off target and its frequency is not meaningful. The V gene is TRBV18, the J gene TRBJ1-5; 11 nucleotides match TRBD1. The CDR3 length is 17 residues. V lost 4 bases, J lost 5 bases, and 10 bases stayed unmatched. Germline-derived CDR1 and CDR2 are KGHSH and LQKENI. The CDR3 DNA follows: TGTGCCAGCTCACGCACATCACCGGGACAGGGGGATCAGCCCCAGCATTTT. Translating it yields CASSRTSPGQGDQPQHF. Drawing the rest from reference TRBV18 and TRBJ1-5, the complete variable domain is NAGVMQNPRHLVRRRGQEARLRCSPMKGHSHVYWYRQLPEEGLKFMVYLQKENIIDESGMPKERFSAEFPKEGPSILRIQQVVRGDSAAYFCASSRTSPGQGDQPQHFGDGTRLSIL.

In this sample, this clonotype turned up many times. This beta chain slipped into a library made for alpha chains as a stray read, so its size is not meaningful. The chain is built from TRBV9 and TRBJ2-3; 9 positions agree with TRBD2. The CDR3 extends over 16 amino acids. Germline V CDR1 and CDR2: SGDLS, YYNGEE. Trimming removed 0 bases from V and 5 bases from J; junction bases left unmatched: 7. In DNA, the CDR3 is TGTGCCAGCAGCGTAGGAGTAGCGGGAGTAGGAGATACGCAGTATTTT. This codes for CASSVGVAGVGDTQYF.

This clonotype rates as medium-sized (0.01 to 0.1%). This beta chain is an unintended read in a library built for alpha chains; its size means little. The chain couples TRBV5-6 to TRBJ1-2, with D unresolved. The V gene lost 0 bases and the J gene lost 8 bases, with 14 bases spanning the gap. CDR1 is SGHDT and CDR2 is YYEEEE in the germline V gene. The CDR3 totals 14 residues. This CDR3 reads CASSLEGTLWGYTF. The CDR3 region has the DNA TGTGCCAGCAGCTTGGAGGGAACCCTTTGGGGCTACACCTTC.